This T cell receptor (beta chain) comes out of a study of OX40 agonist ivuxolimab in advanced cancers. Regarding the complete study: Ivuxolimab was an agonistic, fully human IgG2 monoclonal antibody directed against OX40 (CD134), a costimulatory receptor. Intravenous ivuxolimab was administered to patients every 2 weeks at six dose levels: 0.01, 0.1, 0.3, 1.5, 3 and 10 mg/kg. Among the 50 to 55 dose-escalation patients, about 19 had hepatocellular carcinoma, 15 or so melanoma, 9 renal cell carcinoma and 9 head and neck cancer. A male proportion of 75% to 85% and a mean age of about 60 years, ranging from 23 to 79, were recorded for the dose-escalation cohort. Prior anti-PD-1, anti-PD-L1 or anti-CTLA-4 therapy was permitted, and about two fifths of dose-escalation patients had received checkpoint inhibitors. Partial responses were achieved by three dose-escalation patients, of whom one had hepatocellular carcinoma and two had cutaneous melanoma. Peripheral TCRbeta sequencing aimed to test whether ivuxolimab altered TCR sequence diversity and caused clonal T-cell expansion. The monotherapy dose-escalation portion (N ≈ 50 patients) of the phase I ivuxolimab trial is reported in the paper. The full study reports these points: In the 0.1-3.0 mg/kg groups, partial responders were among the patients with the lowest normalized peripheral clonal expansion, particularly in CD8+ T cells. Low levels of normalized T-cell clonal expansion were also seen in some patients who did not respond. At doses of 0.1 to 3.0 mg/kg, clonal expansion of both CD4+ and CD8+ blood T cells was observed from baseline to week 6. After ivuxolimab, expanded clones were on average more numerous among CD8+ T cells than among CD4+ T cells. The antigen specificity of the clonally expanded peripheral T cells was not determined.

Patients with autoimmune disease history or receiving systemic immunosuppression were excluded from the trial. In every dose cohort, peripheral blood was drawn for TCR sequencing at baseline, cycle 4 day 1, and cycle 7 day 1. Samples were obtained from an open-label, multicenter, first-in-human phase I dose-escalation trial of ivuxolimab. Adults with locally advanced or metastatic head and neck squamous cell, hepatocellular, melanoma or renal cell carcinoma were enrolled in the trial. CD4+ and CD8+ T cells were sorted separately from peripheral blood before TCR sequencing. For this chain, trimming is 6 bases at the V end and 5 bases at the J end, and the number of junction bases without a gene match is 15. The CDR3 sequence holds 18 residues, the cysteine and phenylalanine included. The kept DNA is CDR3 alone, 54 bases in frame from the first base. As encoded in the germline V gene (reference sequence), CDR1 is MNHEY while CDR2 is SMNVEV.

Comments on this clone: No antigen is known for it. No base qualities exist here, and no much larger clone lies one base off it.

To sequence the TCRbeta CDR3 region, genomic DNA was isolated from the sorted cells. The immunoSEQ Assay was used for sequencing of TCRbeta CDR3 regions. TCRdb carries this immuneACCESS record with in-frame sequences only. Its versions omit some clonotypes, under half of them owing to an unresolved V gene in the studies checked, with the rest unexplained. Here the sample has 50,000 to 70,000 clones; around 87% occur a single time. The ten largest clones add up to 0.3% to 0.4% of the sample. The chain joins TRBV27 to TRBJ2-5; TRBD2 aligns with 13 central bases. The origin of this receptor is an adult with an advanced solid tumor such as melanoma, head and neck, liver or kidney cancer. The input for sequencing was CD4+ or CD8+ T cells sorted from blood, taken in a trial of the OX40 agonist ivuxolimab. The sequenced DNA is TGTGCCAGCAGCCGGACTAGCGGGAGATTGAGGTCTGGGGAGACCCAGTACTTC. The resulting protein is CASSRTSGRLRSGETQYF.